This TCR beta chain is drawn from a study of response to subunit inactivated influenza vaccine. TCRdb ran MiXCR on the RT-PCR reads and lists one entry per CDR3 protein. The sample carries 200,000 to 300,000 distinct CDR3 sequences, 12% recorded once. V was shortened by 3 bases and J by 0 bases, with 15 bases between the two germline ends. In germline, CDR1 is SGHAT, CDR2 FQDESV (reference sequence). The CDR3 loop spans 18 amino acids. The input for sequencing was non-naive T cells sorted from PBMCs, taken roughly 15 days before vaccination. This sequence was found in a middle-aged man who received an inactivated influenza vaccine. The rearrangement joins TRBV11-1 to TRBJ2-6; D ambiguous. The CDR3 here is CASSLVLFEVSGANVLTF. CDR3 nucleotides: TGTGCCAGCAGCTTGGTGCTCTTTGAGGTCTCTGGGGCCAACGTCCTGACTTTC.